This T cell receptor (beta chain) was identified during a study of T cell responses to AZD1222 COVID-19 vaccine. Overall study results and limits: Spike-specific TCR breadth and depth grew following two AZD1222 doses. CD4 TCRs associated with vaccination spanned spike, dominating at 160-218 and 743-854.

V lost 1 base, J lost 7 bases, and 11 bases lay in between. The CDR3 covers 14 residues. The germline V gene encodes CDR1 SGHNT and CDR2 YENEEA. A note on this clone: The target antigen is unknown.

Assay used: immunoSEQ multiplex PCR; TCRdb lists only in-frame clones, some missing. The sample gives fewer than 150,000 clones, 87% of which show up once; roughly 1.2% is in the top ten. This specimen consisted of peripheral blood, obtained on day 0 of AZD1222 vaccination. The source of this sequence is an adult in good health. The chain combines TRBV11-3 with TRBJ2-1; D may be TRBD1 or TRBD2 (6 bases each). The CDR3 DNA reads TGTGCCAGCAGCTTAGGGAGGGGGTGGAATGAGCAGTTCTTC. Protein sequence: CASSLGRGWNEQFF.